A single T cell receptor beta chain is shown here with its context. This record belongs to a study of blood T cell repertoires in COVID-19. Study-wide background: Material from acute and convalescent COVID-19 was sourced from the United States, Italy and Spain. T cells, B-cell-depleted T cells, or PBMCs provided the cDNA or gDNA that served as material.

As handled by the study authors: By means of reference gene primer amplification, nucleated cell counts were estimated. Profiled with immunoSEQ multiplex PCR; TCRdb holds only in-frame clones, not every one. That table supplies the V and J calls and clone size; D and trimming were determined from the DNA. The repertoire consists of 45,000 to 60,000 clones, with 75% to 85% occurring once and the leading ten covering 13% to 15%. The CDR3 covers 15 residues. Trimming took 3 bases from V and 5 from J; bases not matched to a gene: 12. Germline-derived CDR1 and CDR2 are GTSNPN and SVGIG (reference sequence).

The source is a human donor with acute or convalescent COVID-19. The donor label of this sample is uncertain. Sequences were obtained from peripheral blood. The chain links TRBV30 to TRBJ2-5, with 7 bases aligning to TRBD2. CDR3 sequence (DNA): TGTGCCTGGAGGGTGGGACTAACCTCCCGGGAGACCCAGTACTTC. This codes for CAWRVGLTSRETQYF.